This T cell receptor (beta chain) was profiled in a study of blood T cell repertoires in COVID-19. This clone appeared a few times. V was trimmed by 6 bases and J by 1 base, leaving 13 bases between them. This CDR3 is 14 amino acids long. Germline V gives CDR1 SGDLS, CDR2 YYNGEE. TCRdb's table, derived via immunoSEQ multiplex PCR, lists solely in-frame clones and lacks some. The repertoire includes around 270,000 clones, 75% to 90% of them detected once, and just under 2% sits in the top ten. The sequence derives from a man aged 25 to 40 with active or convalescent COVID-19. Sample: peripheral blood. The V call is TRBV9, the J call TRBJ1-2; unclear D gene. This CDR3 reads CASTLAPFNYGYTF. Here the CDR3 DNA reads TGTGCCAGCACCCTCGCGCCGTTTAACTATGGCTACACCTTC.